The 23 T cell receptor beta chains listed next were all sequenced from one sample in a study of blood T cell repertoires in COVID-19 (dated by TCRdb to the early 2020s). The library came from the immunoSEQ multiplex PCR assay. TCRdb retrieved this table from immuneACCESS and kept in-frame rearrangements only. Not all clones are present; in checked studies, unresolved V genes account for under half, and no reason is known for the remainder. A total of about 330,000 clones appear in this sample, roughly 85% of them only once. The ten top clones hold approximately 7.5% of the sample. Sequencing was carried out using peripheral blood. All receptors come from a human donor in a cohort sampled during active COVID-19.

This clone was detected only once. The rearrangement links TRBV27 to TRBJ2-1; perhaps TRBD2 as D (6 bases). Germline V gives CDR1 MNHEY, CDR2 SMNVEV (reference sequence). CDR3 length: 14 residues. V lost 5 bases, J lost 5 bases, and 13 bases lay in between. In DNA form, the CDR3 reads TGTGCCAGCAGTCCCTTCGGGAGCGACAATGAGCAGTTCTTC. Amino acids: CASSPFGSDNEQFF.

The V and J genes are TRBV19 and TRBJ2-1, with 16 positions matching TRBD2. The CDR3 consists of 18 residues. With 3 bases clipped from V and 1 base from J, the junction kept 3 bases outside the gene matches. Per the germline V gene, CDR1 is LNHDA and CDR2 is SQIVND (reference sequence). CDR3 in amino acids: CASSMGLAGGRSYNEQFF. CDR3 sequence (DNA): TGTGCCAGTAGTATGGGACTAGCGGGGGGGCGGTCCTACAATGAGCAGTTCTTC.

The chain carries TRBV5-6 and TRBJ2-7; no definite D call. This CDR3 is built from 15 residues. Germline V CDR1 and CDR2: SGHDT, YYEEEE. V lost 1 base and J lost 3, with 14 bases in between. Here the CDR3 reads CASSLLVAENYEQYF. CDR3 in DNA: TGTGCCAGCAGCTTGTTGGTAGCAGAGAACTACGAGCAGTACTTC.

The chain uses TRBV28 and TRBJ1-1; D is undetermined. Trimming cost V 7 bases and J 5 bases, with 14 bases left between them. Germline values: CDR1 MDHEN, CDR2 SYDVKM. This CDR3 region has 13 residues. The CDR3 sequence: CASTPPPGTEAFF. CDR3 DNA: TGTGCCAGCACCCCCCCGCCGGGTACTGAAGCTTTCTTT. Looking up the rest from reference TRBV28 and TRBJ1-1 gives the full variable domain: DVKVTQSSRYLVKRTGEKVFLECVQDMDHENMFWYRQDPGLGLRLIYFSYDVKMKEKGDIPEGYSVSREKKERFSLILESASTNQTSMYLCASTPPPGTEAFFGQGTRLTVV.

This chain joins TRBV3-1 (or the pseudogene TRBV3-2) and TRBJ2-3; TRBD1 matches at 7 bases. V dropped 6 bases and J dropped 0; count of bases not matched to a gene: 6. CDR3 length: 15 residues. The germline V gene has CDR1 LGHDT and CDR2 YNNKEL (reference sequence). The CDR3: CASRPGQASTDTQYF. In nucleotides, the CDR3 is TGTGCCAGCAGACCCGGACAGGCTAGCACAGATACGCAGTATTTT.

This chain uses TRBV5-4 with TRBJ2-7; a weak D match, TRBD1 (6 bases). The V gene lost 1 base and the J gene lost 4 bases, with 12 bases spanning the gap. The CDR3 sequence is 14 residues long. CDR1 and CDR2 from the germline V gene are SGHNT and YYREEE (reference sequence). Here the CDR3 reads CASSLSAGEYEQYF. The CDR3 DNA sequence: TGTGCCAGCAGCTTGTCGGCAGGGGAATACGAGCAGTACTTC.

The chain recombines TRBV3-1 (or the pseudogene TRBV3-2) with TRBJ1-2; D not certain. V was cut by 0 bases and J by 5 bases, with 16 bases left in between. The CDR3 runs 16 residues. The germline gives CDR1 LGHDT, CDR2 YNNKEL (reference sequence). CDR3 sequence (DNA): TGTGCCAGCAGCCAAGATAGCGGCAGGTCGATTTATGGCTACACCTTC. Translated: CASSQDSGRSIYGYTF.

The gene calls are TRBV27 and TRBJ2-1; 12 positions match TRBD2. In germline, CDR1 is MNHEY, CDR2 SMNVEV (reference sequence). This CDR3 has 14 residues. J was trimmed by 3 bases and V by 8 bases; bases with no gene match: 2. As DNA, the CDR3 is TGTGCCAGCCGACTAGCGGGGGTCTACAATGAGCAGTTCTTC. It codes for CASRLAGVYNEQFF.

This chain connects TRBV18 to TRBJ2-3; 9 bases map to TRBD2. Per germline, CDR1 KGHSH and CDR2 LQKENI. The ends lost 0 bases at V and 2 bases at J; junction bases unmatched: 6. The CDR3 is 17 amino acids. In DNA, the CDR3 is TGTGCCAGCTCACCACCGTTCCTAGCGGGACACACAGATACGCAGTATTTT. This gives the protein CASSPPFLAGHTDTQYF.

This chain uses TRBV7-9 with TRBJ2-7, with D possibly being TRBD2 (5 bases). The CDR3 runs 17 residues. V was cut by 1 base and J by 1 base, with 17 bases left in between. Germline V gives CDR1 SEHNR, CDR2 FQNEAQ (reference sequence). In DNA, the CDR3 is TGTGCCAGCAGCTTAGACAGTATCGGGGTAGTGTCCTACGAGCAGTACTTC. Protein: CASSLDSIGVVSYEQYF.

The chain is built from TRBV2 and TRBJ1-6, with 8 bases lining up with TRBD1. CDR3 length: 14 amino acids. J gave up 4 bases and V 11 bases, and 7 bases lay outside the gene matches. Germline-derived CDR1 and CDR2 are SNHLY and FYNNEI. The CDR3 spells CASTGTGYNSPLHF. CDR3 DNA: TGTGCCTCCACAGGGACAGGATATAATTCACCCCTCCACTTT.

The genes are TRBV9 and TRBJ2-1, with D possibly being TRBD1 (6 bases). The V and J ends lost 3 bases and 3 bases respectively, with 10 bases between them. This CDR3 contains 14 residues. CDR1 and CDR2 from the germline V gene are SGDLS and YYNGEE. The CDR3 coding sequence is TGTGCCAGCAGCGGAAGGGACAACTACAATGAGCAGTTCTTC. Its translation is CASSGRDNYNEQFF.

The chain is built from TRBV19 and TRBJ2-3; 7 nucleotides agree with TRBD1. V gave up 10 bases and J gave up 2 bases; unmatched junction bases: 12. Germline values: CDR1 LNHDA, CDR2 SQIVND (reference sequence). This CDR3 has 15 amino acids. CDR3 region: CATFQQGSPTDTQYF. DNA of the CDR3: TGTGCCACCTTTCAACAGGGGTCCCCCACAGATACGCAGTATTTT. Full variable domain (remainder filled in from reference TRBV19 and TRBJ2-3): DGGITQSPKYLFRKEGQNVTLSCEQNLNHDAMYWYRQDPGQGLRLIYYSQIVNDFQKGDIAEGYSVSREKKESFPLTVTSAQKNPTAFYLCATFQQGSPTDTQYFGPGTRLTVL.

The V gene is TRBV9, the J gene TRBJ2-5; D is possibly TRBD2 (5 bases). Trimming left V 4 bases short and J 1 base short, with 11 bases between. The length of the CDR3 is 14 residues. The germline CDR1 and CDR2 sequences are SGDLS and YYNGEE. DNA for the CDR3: TGTGCCAGCAGCCCCGGACTGATCCAAGAGACCCAGTACTTC. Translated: CASSPGLIQETQYF. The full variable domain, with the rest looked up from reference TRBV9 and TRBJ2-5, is DSGVTQTPKHLITATGQRVTLRCSPRSGDLSVYWYQQSLDQGLQFLIQYYNGEERAKGNILERFSAQQFPDLHSELNLSSLELGDSALYFCASSPGLIQETQYFGPGTRLLVL.

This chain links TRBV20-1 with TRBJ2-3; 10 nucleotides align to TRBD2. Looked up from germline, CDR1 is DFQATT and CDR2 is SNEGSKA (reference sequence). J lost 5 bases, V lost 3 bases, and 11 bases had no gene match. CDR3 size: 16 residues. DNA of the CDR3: TGCAGTGCTAGTGCCGCCGGGACTAGCGTAGGAGATACGCAGTATTTT. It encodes CSASAAGTSVGDTQYF.

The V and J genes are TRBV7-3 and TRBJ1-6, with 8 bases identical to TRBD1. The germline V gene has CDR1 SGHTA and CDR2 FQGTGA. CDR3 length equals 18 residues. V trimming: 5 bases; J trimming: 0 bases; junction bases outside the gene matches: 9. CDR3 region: CASSLSGGPSSYNSPLHF. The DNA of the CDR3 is TGTGCCAGCAGCCTTTCAGGGGGCCCGAGCTCCTATAATTCACCCCTCCACTTT.

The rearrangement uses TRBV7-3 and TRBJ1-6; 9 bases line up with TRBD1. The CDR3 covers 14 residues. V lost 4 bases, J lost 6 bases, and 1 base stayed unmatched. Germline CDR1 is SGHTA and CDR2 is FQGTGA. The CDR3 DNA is TGTGCCAGCAGCTCGGGACAGGGTAATTCACCCCTCCACTTT. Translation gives CASSSGQGNSPLHF.

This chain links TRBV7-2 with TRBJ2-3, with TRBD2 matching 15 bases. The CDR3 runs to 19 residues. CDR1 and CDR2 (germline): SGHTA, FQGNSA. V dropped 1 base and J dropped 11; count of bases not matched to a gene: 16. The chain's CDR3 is CASSLVGLAGGPYPSGQYF. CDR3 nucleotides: TGTGCCAGCAGCTTAGTGGGACTAGCGGGGGGCCCCTATCCTAGCGGGCAGTATTTT.

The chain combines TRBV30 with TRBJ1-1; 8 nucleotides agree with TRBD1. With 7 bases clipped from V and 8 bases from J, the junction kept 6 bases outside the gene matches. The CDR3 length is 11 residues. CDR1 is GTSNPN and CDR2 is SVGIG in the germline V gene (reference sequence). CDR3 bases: TGTGCCTTCCAGGGGGCGGCGGAAGCTTTCTTT. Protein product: CAFQGAAEAFF. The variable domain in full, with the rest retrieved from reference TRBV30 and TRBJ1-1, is SQTIHQWPATLVQPVGSPLSLECTVEGTSNPNLYWYRQAAGRGLQLLFYSVGIGQISSEVPQNLSASRPQDRQFILSSKKLLLSDSGFYLCAFQGAAEAFFGQGTRLTVV.

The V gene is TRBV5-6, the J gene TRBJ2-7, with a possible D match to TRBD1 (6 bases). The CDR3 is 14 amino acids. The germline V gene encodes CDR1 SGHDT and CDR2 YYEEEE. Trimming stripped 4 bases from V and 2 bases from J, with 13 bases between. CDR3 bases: TGTGCCAGCAGCGCTTTAGGGGGTGCCTACGAGCAGTACTTC. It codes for CASSALGGAYEQYF.

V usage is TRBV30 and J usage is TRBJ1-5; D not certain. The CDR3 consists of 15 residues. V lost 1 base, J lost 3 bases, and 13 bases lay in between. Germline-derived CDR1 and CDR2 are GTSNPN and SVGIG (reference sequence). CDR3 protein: CAWSDGYSFNQPQHF. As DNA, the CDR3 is TGTGCCTGGAGTGATGGTTACAGCTTCAATCAGCCCCAGCATTTT.

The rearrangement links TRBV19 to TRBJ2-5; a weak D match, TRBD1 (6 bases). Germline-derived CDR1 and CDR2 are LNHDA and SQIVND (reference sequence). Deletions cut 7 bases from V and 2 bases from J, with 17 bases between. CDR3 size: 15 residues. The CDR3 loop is CASTRTGLGQETQYF. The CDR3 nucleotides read TGTGCCAGTACCCGCACAGGGTTAGGGCAAGAGACCCAGTACTTC. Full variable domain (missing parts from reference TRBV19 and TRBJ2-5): DGGITQSPKYLFRKEGQNVTLSCEQNLNHDAMYWYRQDPGQGLRLIYYSQIVNDFQKGDIAEGYSVSREKKESFPLTVTSAQKNPTAFYLCASTRTGLGQETQYFGPGTRLLVL.

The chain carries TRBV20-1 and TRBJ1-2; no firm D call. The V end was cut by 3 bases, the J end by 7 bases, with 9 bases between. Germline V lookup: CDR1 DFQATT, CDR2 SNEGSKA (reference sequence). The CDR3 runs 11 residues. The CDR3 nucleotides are TGCAGTGCTAGTGCCCAAGCTGGCTACACCTTC. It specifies CSASAQAGYTF.